This T cell receptor (beta chain) comes out of a study of response to subunit inactivated influenza vaccine. The sample holds many counts of this clonotype. Its antigen remains unidentified. There are 18 residues in the CDR3. The V and J ends lost 6 bases and 7 bases, in that order; junction bases with no gene match: 14. Germline CDR1 KGHSH, CDR2 LQKENI. Each CDR3 protein is one row after TCRdb ran MiXCR on the RT-PCR reads. Seen here are 650,000 or so distinct CDR3 sequences, around 15% observed once, and the top ten hold roughly 7.2%. Study findings and constraints: The authors put forward the suggestion that each seasonal influenza vaccination may bring in only a limited number of new T cells.

The receptor's source is a man between 45 and 60 years old who received an inactivated influenza vaccine. The chain combines TRBV18 with TRBJ2-1; 14 nucleotides agree with TRBD2. Sequencing was performed on PBMCs from blood, taken 14 days before vaccination. CDR3 coding DNA: TGTGCCAGCTCCCAGATGGTAGGGACTAGCGGGAGAGGAAATGAGCAGTTCTTC. This gives the protein CASSQMVGTSGRGNEQFF. The entire variable domain, with the rest obtained from reference TRBV18 and TRBJ2-1, is as follows: NAGVMQNPRHLVRRRGQEARLRCSPMKGHSHVYWYRQLPEEGLKFMVYLQKENIIDESGMPKERFSAEFPKEGPSILRIQQVVRGDSAAYFCASSQMVGTSGRGNEQFFGPGTRLTVL.